This TCR beta chain was captured in a study of CD8+ T cells in alopecia areata. RNA, once extracted, was reverse transcribed into cDNA for use as the sequencing template. Clones were sequenced by immunoSEQ multiplex PCR, and TCRdb holds only the in-frame ones, with some missing. Here the sample spans 20,000 to 30,000 clones, around 50% being singletons. Findings of the study overall: Lesional scalp, especially alopecia totalis/universalis, showed higher clonality than normal scalp.

This clone has more than one count but fewer than ten. Its antigen is not known. Sorting from PBMCs produced CD4+ and CD8+ T cells. The source of this sequence is a human donor with alopecia areata. The sample taken for sequencing was NKG2D-high CD8+ T cells sorted from blood.

CDR3 DNA sequence: TGTGCCAGCAGTCCCGGGACAGGTCTGCCACCACGCTACAATGAGCAGTTCTTC. Encoded protein: CASSPGTGLPPRYNEQFF. J is TRBJ2-1 and V is TRBV27, with 8 bases fitting TRBD1. V shed 5 bases, J shed 3 bases, and the junction held 15 bases outside the gene matches. CDR3 size: 18 residues. From germline, CDR1 is MNHEY and CDR2 SMNVEV (reference sequence).